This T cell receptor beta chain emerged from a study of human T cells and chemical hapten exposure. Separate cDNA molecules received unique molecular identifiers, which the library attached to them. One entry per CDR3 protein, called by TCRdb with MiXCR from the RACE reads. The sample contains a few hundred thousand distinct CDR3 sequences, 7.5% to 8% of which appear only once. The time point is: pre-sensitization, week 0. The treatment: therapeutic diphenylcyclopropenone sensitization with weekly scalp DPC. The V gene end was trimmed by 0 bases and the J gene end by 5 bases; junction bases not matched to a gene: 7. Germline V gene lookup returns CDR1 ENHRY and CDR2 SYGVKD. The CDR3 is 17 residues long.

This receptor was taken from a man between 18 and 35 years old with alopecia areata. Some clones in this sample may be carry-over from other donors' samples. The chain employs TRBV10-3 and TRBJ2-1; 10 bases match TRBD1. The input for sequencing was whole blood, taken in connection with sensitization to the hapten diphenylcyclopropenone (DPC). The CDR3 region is CAISESGVGQGDNEQFF. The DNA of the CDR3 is TGTGCCATCAGTGAGTCGGGAGTAGGACAGGGGGACAATGAGCAGTTCTTC.